What follows describes a single T cell receptor beta chain. V was cut by 7 bases and J by 0 bases, with 3 bases left in between. The CDR3 contains 12 residues. Per the germline V gene, CDR1 is MDHEN and CDR2 is SYDVKM. This entry belongs to a study of blood T cell repertoires in COVID-19. For the study at large: The samples span acute and convalescent COVID-19 from the United States, Italy and Spain.

This table comes from immunoSEQ multiplex PCR, and its TCRdb copy is limited to in-frame clones, with some not included. The top ten clones hold 6.7% of a sample with over 70,000 clones, 90% of them seen once. Seattle patient enrollment occurred during active infection, with longitudinal follow-up thereafter. This clonotype was sampled from a man aged 18 to 30 with COVID-19, enrolled during active disease. Sequencing was performed on peripheral blood. The V call is TRBV28, the J call TRBJ2-2, with no clear D. The CDR3 nucleotides read TGTGCCAGCACCACGAACACCGGGGAGCTGTTTTTT. Translating gives CASTTNTGELFF.